This T cell receptor (beta chain) was recorded in a study of blood T cells in healthy people across ages. To note about this clonotype: Its antigen is unidentified.

Total RNA, at least 6 micrograms per sample, came from PBMCs. Next came a second PCR, run for about 7 to 12 cycles, which used a sample-barcoded 5' primer along with a J-beta primer mix. A single record per CDR3 protein comes from TCRdb applying MiXCR to the 5' RACE reads. This table holds 1.6 million or so distinct CDR3 sequences, about 35% found once. General study findings and limits: Both naive CD4+ cell counts and diversity were greater in long-lived donors than in aged donors.

CDR1 and CDR2 from the germline V gene are MGHRA and YSYEKL. V was trimmed by 1 base and J by 2 bases, leaving 12 bases between them. The CDR3 runs to 15 residues. The receptor was isolated from a woman in her twenties or thirties in good health. The sequenced material came from blood. V usage is TRBV4-1 and J usage is TRBJ2-7; D gene uncertain. In DNA form, the CDR3 reads TGCGCCAGCAGCCAAGTTATTCTTGGACCCTACGAGCAGTACTTC. Its protein product is CASSQVILGPYEQYF.